Sequencing of this TCR beta chain was carried out in a study of T cells in Graves' hyperthyroidism and ophthalmopathy. What was amplified from RNA transcripts were TCR beta CDR3 regions. Researchers ran a first-round RT-PCR on the TCR CDR3 using the HTBI primer set. From the multiplex PCR reads, TCRdb called clonotypes with MiXCR, one entry per CDR3 protein. The sample shows under 350,000 distinct CDR3 sequences, about 18% of them seen only once. The patients, who ranged from 18 to 65 in age, presented with newly diagnosed hyperthyroidism lasting under 2 months. The CDR3 sequence is 14 residues long. Looked up from germline, CDR1 is MNHNS and CDR2 is SASEGT. The V segment lost 8 bases and the J segment 4 bases; nucleotides outside the gene matches: 9. This clonotype occurred many times.

The source is a woman aged 45-65 years with Graves' hyperthyroidism. The genes are TRBV6-1 and TRBJ2-3, with 7 bases identical to TRBD2. Sequences were obtained from blood. CDR3 in DNA: TGTGCCAGCGGAGGACGGGAGGACCCAGATACGCAGTATTTT. It yields the protein CASGGREDPDTQYF.